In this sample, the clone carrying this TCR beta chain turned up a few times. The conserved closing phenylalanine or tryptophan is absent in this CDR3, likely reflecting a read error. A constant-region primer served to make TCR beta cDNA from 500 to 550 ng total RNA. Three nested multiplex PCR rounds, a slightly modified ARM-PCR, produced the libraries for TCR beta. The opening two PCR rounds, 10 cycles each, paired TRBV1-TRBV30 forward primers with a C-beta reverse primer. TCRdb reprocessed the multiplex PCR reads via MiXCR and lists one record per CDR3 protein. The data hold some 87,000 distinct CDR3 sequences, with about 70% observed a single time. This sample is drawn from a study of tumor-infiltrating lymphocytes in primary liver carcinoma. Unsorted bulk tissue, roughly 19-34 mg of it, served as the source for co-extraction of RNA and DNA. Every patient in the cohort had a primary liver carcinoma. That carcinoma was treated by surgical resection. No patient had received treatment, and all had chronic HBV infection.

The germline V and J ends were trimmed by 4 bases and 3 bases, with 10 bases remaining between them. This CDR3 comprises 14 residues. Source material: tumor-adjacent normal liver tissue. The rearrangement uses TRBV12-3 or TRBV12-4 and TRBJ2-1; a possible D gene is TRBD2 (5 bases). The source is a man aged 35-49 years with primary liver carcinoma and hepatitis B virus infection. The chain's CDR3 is CASSWVAGYNEQFL. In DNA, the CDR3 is TGTGCCAGCAGTTGGGTGGCGGGCTACAATGAGCAGTTCTTA.